This T cell receptor (beta chain) appears in the sequencing data of a study of T-cell memory formation after mild COVID-19. This clonotype occurred a few times. What it binds is unknown. cDNA libraries for TCR alpha and TCR beta, carrying sample barcodes and UMIs, came from 5'RACE with constant-segment primers. TCRdb used MiXCR to reprocess the 5' RACE reads, holding one entry per CDR3 protein. Counted here are 530,000 or so distinct CDR3 sequences, 17% occurring once; the ten biggest clones make up around 7.8%. Study-level results: Among clones contracting day 15 to 85, CD4/CD8 was balanced, whereas later expanders leaned CD4+.

This TCR was sampled from an adult woman who had mild COVID-19 (a few samples of this study predate the infection). Cell type and time point are not known. Material: PBMCs or a T cell subset sorted from them (not recorded which).

CDR3 sequence reads: CASSQDKRTSGISTDTQYF. The DNA for the CDR3 is TGTGCCAGCAGCCAAGATAAGAGGACTAGCGGGATTAGCACAGATACGCAGTATTTT. The chain carries TRBV3-1 and TRBJ2-3; 12 positions agree with TRBD2. CDR1 is LGHDT and CDR2 is YNNKEL in the germline V gene (reference sequence). The CDR3 contains 19 residues. Trimming removed 0 bases from V and 0 bases from J; junction bases left unmatched: 7.